One sample yielded the 29 T cell receptor beta chains listed below, sequenced in a study of cytomegalovirus exposure and HLA in healthy donors. PCR amplification relied on 60 Vbeta primers (plus 13 Jbeta primers). Using immunoSEQ multiplex PCR, the repertoire was profiled, and TCRdb retains in-frame clones only, with some absent. This sample carries roughly 160,000 clones, about 80% of them seen once, and the ten largest clones take 1%. The sample taken for sequencing was PBMCs. The receptors derive from a woman in her forties or fifties in good health and CMV-seropositive.

The gene calls are TRBV5-6 and TRBJ1-2; 8 positions agree with TRBD1. V lost 0 bases and J lost 5; bases outside the gene matches: 3. CDR1 is SGHDT and CDR2 is YYEEEE in the germline V gene. CDR3 length equals 14 residues. The CDR3: CASSLGDRGYGYTF. The DNA of the CDR3 is TGTGCCAGCAGCTTGGGAGACAGGGGTTATGGCTACACCTTC.

J is TRBJ2-5 and V is TRBV9; D may be TRBD2 (6 bases). There are 14 residues in the CDR3. V was pared by 2 bases and J by 7 bases, with 15 bases between. Germline CDR1 and CDR2: SGDLS and YYNGEE. CDR3 coding DNA: TGTGCCAGCAGCGTGGACTATTCGGTGGGGACCCAGTACTTC. It is translated as CASSVDYSVGTQYF.

This clone came up a few times. The rearrangement joins TRBV28 to TRBJ1-3, with a possible D match to TRBD1 (6 bases). The CDR3 has 16 residues. Germline V gene lookup returns CDR1 MDHEN and CDR2 SYDVKM. V was shortened by 3 bases and J by 0 bases, with 12 bases between the two germline ends. The CDR3 region is CASSLRGAGSGNTIYF. As DNA, the CDR3 is TGTGCCAGCAGTTTGCGGGGGGCAGGCTCTGGAAACACCATATATTTT.

The chain has TRBV7-9 and TRBJ1-2; D gene ambiguous. Germline assignment: CDR1 SEHNR and CDR2 FQNEAQ (reference sequence). V lost 1 base and J 8 bases, leaving 8 bases between the germline ends. The CDR3 is made up of 12 amino acids. CDR3 loop: CASSLEPIGYTF. CDR3 bases: TGTGCCAGCAGCTTAGAGCCAATCGGCTACACCTTC.

The chain has TRBV28 and TRBJ2-3; 7 nucleotides line up with TRBD1. After removal of 3 bases from V and 3 bases from J, the junction contained 6 bases not matched to a gene. CDR1 MDHEN and CDR2 SYDVKM come from the germline V gene. The CDR3 sequence is 15 residues long. The CDR3 DNA reads as TGTGCCAGCAGTTTCCTAAGACAGGGTACAGATACGCAGTATTTT. This sequence encodes CASSFLRQGTDTQYF. Variable domain in full (rest from reference TRBV28 and TRBJ2-3): DVKVTQSSRYLVKRTGEKVFLECVQDMDHENMFWYRQDPGLGLRLIYFSYDVKMKEKGDIPEGYSVSREKKERFSLILESASTNQTSMYLCASSFLRQGTDTQYFGPGTRLTVL.

The V and J genes are TRBV2 and TRBJ1-5; possibly TRBD1 for D (6 bases). CDR3 length equals 14 residues. V was cut by 7 bases and J by 1 base, with 11 bases left in between. Per germline, CDR1 SNHLY and CDR2 FYNNEI. For the CDR3, the DNA is TGTGCCAGCAACCCAGGGGTAAGCAATCAGCCCCAGCATTTT. Its protein is CASNPGVSNQPQHF.

This chain connects TRBV6-5 to TRBJ1-1; unclear D gene. The CDR3 has 15 residues. Germline CDR1 MNHEY, CDR2 SVGAGI. V was pared by 2 bases and J by 0 bases, with 10 bases between. The CDR3 DNA reads as TGTGCCAGCAGTTACGCCCCCGGTGTGAACACTGAAGCTTTCTTT. This sequence encodes CASSYAPGVNTEAFF.

The gene calls are TRBV14 and TRBJ2-7; possibly TRBD1 for D (5 bases). The CDR3 loop spans 15 amino acids. With 1 base removed from V and 0 bases from J, the gap between germline ends came to 10 bases. Per the germline V gene, CDR1 is SGHDN and CDR2 is FVKESK. CDR3 residues: CASSQVQVNSYEQYF. The CDR3 DNA reads as TGTGCCAGCAGCCAAGTACAGGTGAACTCCTACGAGCAGTACTTC.

This chain uses TRBV19 with TRBJ2-1; 9 bases are shared with TRBD1. J lost 5 bases, V lost 2 bases, and 7 bases had no gene match. Germline-derived CDR1 and CDR2 are LNHDA and SQIVND (reference sequence). The CDR3 sequence is 16 residues long. The CDR3: CASSIWFGTGNNEQFF. The CDR3 DNA reads TGTGCCAGTAGTATATGGTTCGGGACAGGGAACAATGAGCAGTTCTTC. The whole variable domain, remainder taken from reference TRBV19 and TRBJ2-1, is DGGITQSPKYLFRKEGQNVTLSCEQNLNHDAMYWYRQDPGQGLRLIYYSQIVNDFQKGDIAEGYSVSREKKESFPLTVTSAQKNPTAFYLCASSIWFGTGNNEQFFGPGTRLTVL.

The J gene is TRBJ2-4, the V gene TRBV19; D perhaps matches TRBD1 (5 bases). The germline gives CDR1 LNHDA, CDR2 SQIVND (reference sequence). CDR3 length equals 14 residues. The ends were cut back, 5 bases at V and 7 bases at J, with 15 bases in the middle. The CDR3 DNA follows: TGTGCCAGTAGTGAACAGGTTGGAGCGAACATTCAGTACTTC. Protein product: CASSEQVGANIQYF.

The chain employs TRBV9 and TRBJ2-3; 9 nucleotides match TRBD1. V dropped 4 bases and J dropped 6; count of bases not matched to a gene: 15. There are 17 residues in the CDR3. The germline CDR1 and CDR2 sequences are SGDLS and YYNGEE. The CDR3 nucleotides read TGTGCCAGCAGCCCATTACAGGGGGCGTCTTCCGGTGATACGCAGTATTTT. Its translation: CASSPLQGASSGDTQYF.

The sample holds one count of this clone. This chain joins TRBV29-1 and TRBJ1-3; D remains unclear. The germline V and J ends were trimmed by 1 base and 4 bases, with 8 bases remaining between them. Germline V gene data show CDR1 as SQVTM and CDR2 as ANQGSEA. The CDR3 contains 13 residues. CDR3 sequence reads: CSVEGAPGNTIYF. Written as DNA, the CDR3 is TGCAGCGTTGAAGGGGCGCCAGGAAACACCATATATTTT.

V and J are TRBV28 and TRBJ2-5, with TRBD2 identical over 9 bases. The germline CDR1 and CDR2 sequences are MDHEN and SYDVKM. The J segment lost 3 bases and the V segment lost 6 bases, leaving 14 bases of the junction unmatched. The CDR3 sequence is 17 residues long. The CDR3 DNA is TGTGCCAGCAGAGGACGCCTAGCGGGGCGGTATAAAGAGACCCAGTACTTC. This codes for CASRGRLAGRYKETQYF.

This chain connects TRBV6-1 to TRBJ1-2, with TRBD1 as a possible D gene (5 bases). V lost 0 bases to trimming and J lost 8 bases, with 7 bases between them. Germline-derived CDR1 and CDR2 are MNHNS and SASEGT. CDR3 size: 12 residues. The CDR3 coding sequence is TGTGCCAGCAGTGAAGCGTACAGGGGCTACACCTTC. Residues: CASSEAYRGYTF.

V gene TRBV6-1 combines with J gene TRBJ1-3; D not certain. Trimming stripped 1 base from V and 2 bases from J, with 9 bases between. This CDR3 contains 15 residues. CDR1 and CDR2 (germline): MNHNS, SASEGT. The CDR3 loop reads CASSEDGNPGNTIYF. The DNA for the CDR3 is TGTGCCAGCAGTGAAGACGGTAATCCTGGAAACACCATATATTTT.

This clone has just a few counts. The V call is TRBV2, the J call TRBJ2-5; no definite D call. Looked up from germline, CDR1 is SNHLY and CDR2 is FYNNEI. The CDR3 runs 12 residues. The germline V and J ends were trimmed by 6 bases and 0 bases, with 5 bases remaining between them. The CDR3 reads CASSTDQETQYF. The DNA of the CDR3 is TGTGCCAGCAGCACAGACCAAGAGACCCAGTACTTC. Filled out from reference TRBV2 and TRBJ2-5, the complete variable domain reads EPEVTQTPSHQVTQMGQEVILRCVPISNHLYFYWYRQILGQKVEFLVSFYNNEISEKSEIFDDQFSVERPDGSNFTLKIRSTKLEDSAMYFCASSTDQETQYFGPGTRLLVL.

The rearrangement uses TRBV11-2 and TRBJ1-6; D gene ambiguous. V shed 1 base and J shed 0 bases, with 4 bases lying between them. The CDR3 spans 15 residues. Germline CDR1 SGHAT, CDR2 FQNNGV. The chain's CDR3 is CASSLVNSYNSPLHF. The CDR3 DNA reads TGTGCCAGCAGCTTAGTTAACTCCTATAATTCACCCCTCCACTTT.

The chain employs TRBV5-1 and TRBJ2-3, with TRBD1 matching 7 bases. The CDR3 has 15 amino acids. After removal of 0 bases from V and 0 bases from J, the junction contained 1 base not matched to a gene. CDR1 is SGHRS and CDR2 is YFSETQ in the germline V gene. CDR3 sequence reads: CASSLVGQSTDTQYF. DNA of the CDR3: TGCGCCAGCAGCTTGGTGGGACAGAGCACAGATACGCAGTATTTT. The variable domain in full, with the rest retrieved from reference TRBV5-1 and TRBJ2-3, is KAGVTQTPRYLIKTRGQQVTLSCSPISGHRSVSWYQQTPGQGLQFLFEYFSETQRNKGNFPGRFSGRQFSNSRSEMNVSTLELGDSALYLCASSLVGQSTDTQYFGPGTRLTVL.

This chain uses TRBV14 with TRBJ2-1, with D perhaps TRBD2 (6 bases). Germline values: CDR1 SGHDN, CDR2 FVKESK. The V gene lost 5 bases and the J gene lost 4 bases, with 9 bases spanning the gap. The CDR3 totals 13 residues. The CDR3, as DNA: TGTGCCAGCAGCAGTAGCGGTTACAATGAGCAGTTCTTC. Protein: CASSSSGYNEQFF.

The J gene is TRBJ1-1, the V gene TRBV7-2; the match to TRBD1 covers 7 bases. V shed 6 bases and J 4 bases; nucleotides not matched to a gene: 14. Germline V gives CDR1 SGHTA, CDR2 FQGNSA. This CDR3 is built from 16 residues. For the CDR3, the DNA is TGTGCCAGCAGTAGACGACAGGGTGTAACTACCACTGAAGCTTTCTTT. As protein: CASSRRQGVTTTEAFF.

The chain links TRBV27 to TRBJ2-1, with TRBD1 matching over 8 bases. CDR3 length equals 17 residues. The germline gives CDR1 MNHEY, CDR2 SMNVEV (reference sequence). The V segment lost 4 bases and the J segment 6 bases; nucleotides outside the gene matches: 14. CDR3: CASSSFRPRGRSNEQFF. The CDR3 DNA reads as TGTGCCAGCAGTTCGTTTCGACCCAGGGGGCGTTCCAATGAGCAGTTCTTC.

The V and J genes are TRBV5-8 and TRBJ2-6; 7 positions agree with TRBD1. This CDR3 spans 16 amino acids. Germline CDR1 and CDR2: SGHTS and YDEGEE. Germline trimming cut 0 bases from V and 2 bases from J; bases unmatched to any gene: 2. CDR3 in DNA: TGTGCCAGCAGCTTGGAGACAGGGACTGGGGCCAACGTCCTGACTTTC. It translates to CASSLETGTGANVLTF.

The chain has TRBV15 and TRBJ1-5, with D maybe TRBD1 (5 bases). This CDR3 has 15 amino acids. V was trimmed by 4 bases and J by 3 bases, leaving 13 bases between them. The germline V gene has CDR1 LNHNV and CDR2 YYDKDF (reference sequence). CDR3 amino acids: CATSTTARNNQPQHF. CDR3 nucleotides: TGTGCCACCAGCACGACAGCGAGAAACAATCAGCCCCAGCATTTT.

This chain links TRBV7-9 with TRBJ2-7; D might be TRBD1 (6 bases). Trimming removed 2 bases at V and 7 bases at J, with 18 bases between. The CDR3 runs 15 residues. Germline-derived CDR1 and CDR2 are SEHNR and FQNEAQ (reference sequence). The DNA of the CDR3 is TGTGCCAGCAGCTTACGGGGACACGAACAGGCTGAGCAGTACTTC. Translation gives CASSLRGHEQAEQYF.

In this sample, this clone turned up once. The V gene is TRBV11-2, the J gene TRBJ1-1; D not resolved. This CDR3 spans 15 amino acids. Trimming stripped 3 bases from V and 0 bases from J, with 11 bases between. CDR1 is SGHAT and CDR2 is FQNNGV in the germline V gene. This CDR3 is CASSLGKGVNTEAFF. CDR3 DNA sequence: TGTGCCAGCAGCTTGGGTAAGGGAGTGAACACTGAAGCTTTCTTT.

This chain links TRBV11-1 with TRBJ2-5, with 7 bases lining up with TRBD2. V lost 5 bases and J lost 2; bases outside the gene matches: 14. The CDR3 is 17 amino acids. CDR1 and CDR2 from the germline V gene are SGHAT and FQDESV (reference sequence). The DNA for the CDR3 is TGTGCCAGCAGCAAGGGACTACGGGGCGGGCAACAAGAGACCCAGTACTTC. Translation gives CASSKGLRGGQQETQYF.

About this clone: The sample has other DNA sequences that encode this CDR3 too. The J gene is TRBJ1-2, the V gene TRBV7-9, with D maybe TRBD1 (6 bases). From germline, CDR1 is SEHNR and CDR2 FQNEAQ (reference sequence). There are 14 residues in the CDR3. V lost 1 base and J 0 bases, leaving 6 bases between the germline ends. The CDR3 bases are TGTGCCAGCAGCTTAGGGACAGCTAACTATGGCTACACCTTC. This codes for CASSLGTANYGYTF.

The chain links TRBV7-3 to TRBJ2-2, with 15 nucleotides matching TRBD2. The germline V gene has CDR1 SGHTA and CDR2 FQGTGA. Germline trimming cut 6 bases from V and 4 bases from J; bases unmatched to any gene: 6. This CDR3 is built from 17 residues. The CDR3 DNA reads TGTGCCAGCAGACCGGGACTAGCGGGAGGTAGCACCGGGGAGCTGTTTTTT. As protein: CASRPGLAGGSTGELFF.

The V call is TRBV28, the J call TRBJ2-1, with 8 bases aligning to TRBD1. Germline CDR1 MDHEN, CDR2 SYDVKM. CDR3 length equals 12 residues. V trimming: 7 bases; J trimming: 8 bases; junction bases outside the gene matches: 4. CDR3 DNA: TGTGCCAGCAATCAGGGGGCGTATGAGCAGTTCTTC. Translated: CASNQGAYEQFF. The variable domain in full, with the rest retrieved from reference TRBV28 and TRBJ2-1, is DVKVTQSSRYLVKRTGEKVFLECVQDMDHENMFWYRQDPGLGLRLIYFSYDVKMKEKGDIPEGYSVSREKKERFSLILESASTNQTSMYLCASNQGAYEQFFGPGTRLTVL.